These T cell receptor beta chains were read from a single sample in a study of blood T cell repertoires in COVID-19. Produced via immunoSEQ multiplex PCR; TCRdb's table is partial and in-frame only. The sample yields about 140,000 clones, more than 75% seen once. Sequencing input: peripheral blood. The source is a woman at least 80 years old with acute or convalescent COVID-19. Each CDR3 is given with its conserved first and last residue.

j_call,v_call,cdr3_aa
TRBJ1-1,TRBV2,CASSGELNTEAFF
TRBJ1-2,TRBV6-1,CASSEVVTGRGYTF
TRBJ2-7,TRBV5-1,CASSLALSGLAMEQYF
TRBJ1-4,TRBV4-1,CASSQRVQGRSTNEKLFF
TRBJ2-1,TRBV5-4,CASSAGLARGYNEQFF
TRBJ1-2,TRBV10-3,CAIKGVLGNYGYTF
TRBJ2-3,TRBV7-6,CASSLTGGKDTQYF
TRBJ1-5,TRBV28,CASTLPGNQPQHF
TRBJ2-7,TRBV27,CASQSTVLSEQYF
TRBJ2-5,TRBV4-1,CASSLTGGSETQYF
TRBJ2-3,TRBV7-9,CASSLAGGRSTDTQYF
TRBJ1-2,TRBV7-9,CAVGTGYDGYTF
TRBJ2-7,TRBV24-1,CATSDPRDNQYF
TRBJ2-3,TRBV29-1,CSVDRRGQADTQYF
TRBJ1-2,TRBV3-1/TRBV3-2,CASSPSFTGAYGYTF
TRBJ2-7,TRBV3-1/TRBV3-2,CASSQVSQRAYEQYF
TRBJ2-3,TRBV10-3,CAISALRTGDTQYF
TRBJ2-1,TRBV5-1,CASSLVSSEGEQFF
TRBJ2-3,TRBV28,CASSPGQGLDTQYF
TRBJ2-3,TRBV3-1/TRBV3-2,CASSHGEFLADTDTQYF
TRBJ2-3,TRBV5-1,CASSTLAGGWDTQYF
TRBJ2-7,TRBV28,CASAETGGVHEQYF
TRBJ1-3,TRBV19,CASSRTSGQRSSGNTIYF
TRBJ1-4,TRBV28,CASSDLDRGNEKLFF
TRBJ1-1,TRBV20-1,CSAPLGAEAFF
TRBJ2-2,TRBV11-2,CASSSLNTGELFF
TRBJ2-4,TRBV18,CASSLLDRNIQYF
TRBJ2-7,TRBV18,CASSPGTGDYEQYF
TRBJ2-6,TRBV4-1,CASSQVAYSGANVLTF
TRBJ2-1,TRBV2,CASRVYGRGEQFF
TRBJ2-7,TRBV2,CASRDRGYEQYF
TRBJ1-1,TRBV6-5,CASSLRPQGLGTEAFF
TRBJ1-6,TRBV6-5,CASSLGRRGYSPLHF
TRBJ2-7,TRBV5-4,CASSLGLAGDEQYF
TRBJ2-1,TRBV5-4,CASSSGFSGYNEQFF
TRBJ1-2,TRBV2,CASIEVVYGYTF
TRBJ2-5,TRBV11-1,CASGIDRGVETQYF
TRBJ1-3,TRBV5-1,CASSLGPRQGNHIRNTIYF
TRBJ1-2,TRBV7-9,CASSFGAGRGYTF
TRBJ2-1,TRBV27,CASRRTGGNEQFF
TRBJ2-7,TRBV30,CAGASGRAVHEQYF
TRBJ1-2,TRBV28,CASREIGRPYGYTF
TRBJ2-5,TRBV6-5,CASRPGQETQYF
TRBJ2-4,TRBV7-8,CASAGVVKNIQYF
TRBJ1-6,TRBV5-5,CASRMGWSGVGSPLHF
TRBJ2-2,TRBV7-8,CASSYPGQNTGELFF
TRBJ2-2,TRBV18,CASSLGQTAVSGELFF
TRBJ2-1,TRBV2,CASTQRRERYNEQFF
TRBJ2-5,TRBV9,CASKQGLASETQYF
TRBJ2-1,TRBV7-2,CASSLDISSRPHDNEQFF
TRBJ2-7,TRBV18,CASSPGTGVEQYF
TRBJ2-1,TRBV6-4,CASSDWGEGLNEQFF
TRBJ2-2,TRBV27,CASSPLSALYNTGELFF
TRBJ1-3,TRBV3-1/TRBV3-2,CASSRGQRNTIYF